Presented here are 26 T cell receptor beta chains from one specimen sequenced in a study of blood T cell repertoires in COVID-19. TCRdb keeps only in-frame clones here, not all; method: immunoSEQ multiplex PCR. The sample gives 100,000 or so clones, over 75% of which show up once; approximately 3.9% is in the top ten. Source material: peripheral blood. These receptors were obtained from a man aged 55 to 70 with acute or convalescent COVID-19.

The V gene is TRBV5-1, the J gene TRBJ2-7, with TRBD2 identical over 8 bases. With V trimmed by 4 bases and J by 2 bases, 2 bases remained unmatched. CDR1 SGHRS and CDR2 YFSETQ come from the germline V gene. The CDR3 has 13 amino acids. The CDR3 DNA follows: TGCGCCAGCAGCCCCGGGGGGGCCTACGAGCAGTACTTC. This encodes CASSPGGAYEQYF.

This clone appeared once. The J gene is TRBJ2-7, the V gene TRBV19; 8 bases are a match to TRBD2. After removal of 4 bases from V and 0 bases from J, the junction contained 5 bases not matched to a gene. The CDR3 contains 15 residues. Germline assignment: CDR1 LNHDA and CDR2 SQIVND (reference sequence). The CDR3 bases are TGTGCCAGTAGTACCTCTAGCGGGCGCTCCTACGAGCAGTACTTC. Protein product: CASSTSSGRSYEQYF.

The V and J genes are TRBV19 and TRBJ1-1; D gene ambiguous. Germline V gene sequence: CDR1 LNHDA, CDR2 SQIVND (reference sequence). The CDR3 extends over 13 amino acids. Trimming shortened V by 2 bases and J by 10 bases, and 14 bases separated the two germline ends. This CDR3 is CASSINGRGPAFF. The CDR3 bases are TGTGCCAGTAGTATAAATGGTCGAGGGCCAGCTTTCTTT.

This rearrangement joins TRBV9 to TRBJ2-7; 9 nucleotides agree with TRBD2. Looked up from germline, CDR1 is SGDLS and CDR2 is YYNGEE. Unmatched junction bases numbered 5, after V lost 0 bases and J lost 4 bases. This CDR3 comprises 15 residues. CDR3 DNA sequence: TGTGCCAGCAGCGTAGGTCTAGCGGGGTCTTACGAGCAGTACTTC. Translating it yields CASSVGLAGSYEQYF.

Only one count was recorded for this clone. The gene calls are TRBV7-8 and TRBJ1-2; D unclear. V lost 7 bases and J lost 4, with 16 bases in between. Germline V lookup: CDR1 SGHVS, CDR2 FQNEAQ. The CDR3 length is 14 residues. The CDR3 nucleotides read TGTGCCAGCACCGACGTCAGGAACCTCTATGGCTACACCTTC. It encodes CASTDVRNLYGYTF.

The chain employs TRBV6-1 and TRBJ2-2, with 11 bases that match TRBD2. V shed 0 bases, J shed 4 bases, and the junction held 10 bases outside the gene matches. Germline lookup yields CDR1 MNHNS and CDR2 SASEGT. The CDR3 runs 19 residues. CDR3 nucleotide sequence: TGTGCCAGCAGTGAAGCGGCTAGCGGGGGGAGTCGAGGCACCGGGGAGCTGTTTTTT. This translates into CASSEAASGGSRGTGELFF.

This clone was seen just once. The sample contains more than one DNA sequence encoding this CDR3. The chain recombines TRBV7-2 with TRBJ2-3; 7 bases line up with TRBD2. This CDR3 has 15 amino acids. Trimming took 2 bases from V and 0 from J; bases not matched to a gene: 2. The V gene's germline CDR1 is SGHTA and CDR2 FQGNSA. CDR3 sequence: CASSLTGLSTDTQYF. The CDR3 DNA sequence: TGTGCCAGCAGCTTAACGGGACTAAGCACAGATACGCAGTATTTT.

V and J are TRBV5-1 and TRBJ1-6; perhaps TRBD1 as D (5 bases). V lost 8 bases and J 4 bases, leaving 25 bases between the germline ends. CDR1 and CDR2 from the germline V gene are SGHRS and YFSETQ. This CDR3 comprises 18 residues. The CDR3 DNA is TGCGCCAGTTATCAGGTTTTAGGGGCGAATCAATATAATTCACCCCTCCACTTT. Translating it yields CASYQVLGANQYNSPLHF.

This chain connects TRBV5-1 to TRBJ1-2; a weak D match, TRBD1 (5 bases). The germline V and J ends were trimmed by 4 bases and 5 bases, with 6 bases remaining between them. CDR3 length: 11 residues. Germline CDR1 and CDR2: SGHRS and YFSETQ. This CDR3 reads CASSPGYGYTF. The DNA of the CDR3 is TGCGCCAGCAGCCCAGGGTATGGCTACACCTTC.

The V and J genes are TRBV7-8 and TRBJ2-3, with 14 positions matching TRBD2. V lost 3 bases, J lost 6 bases, and 5 bases stayed unmatched. Germline-derived CDR1 and CDR2 are SGHVS and FQNEAQ. This CDR3 has 16 residues. The CDR3 reads CASSFTTSGRADTQYF. CDR3 in DNA: TGTGCCAGCAGCTTCACGACTAGCGGGAGGGCGGATACGCAGTATTTT.

The chain recombines TRBV5-1 with TRBJ1-1, with D uncertain. Germline lookup yields CDR1 SGHRS and CDR2 YFSETQ. V was shortened by 0 bases and J by 4 bases, with 10 bases between the two germline ends. The CDR3 totals 14 residues. The CDR3 coding sequence is TGCGCCAGCAGCTTGGGATATGGGCGCACTGAAGCTTTCTTT. Translating it yields CASSLGYGRTEAFF.

The gene calls are TRBV5-1 and TRBJ1-2; 7 nucleotides line up with TRBD1. Germline V lookup: CDR1 SGHRS, CDR2 YFSETQ. The J segment lost 5 bases and the V segment lost 4 bases, leaving 14 bases of the junction unmatched. The CDR3 runs 16 residues. CDR3 DNA sequence: TGCGCCAGCAGCATCGACCCCCGGGACAGAATTTATGGCTACACCTTC. This codes for CASSIDPRDRIYGYTF.

The gene calls are TRBV3-1 (or the pseudogene TRBV3-2) and TRBJ2-1; 14 nucleotides match TRBD2. CDR1 and CDR2 (germline): LGHDT, YNNKEL (reference sequence). There are 21 residues in the CDR3. J was trimmed by 5 bases and V by 0 bases; bases with no gene match: 15. CDR3 protein: CASSQEPHWGLAGAKNNEQFF. The CDR3 DNA reads as TGTGCCAGCAGCCAAGAACCCCATTGGGGACTAGCGGGGGCCAAAAACAATGAGCAGTTCTTC.

This chain joins TRBV28 and TRBJ2-7; D uncertain. Germline loops: CDR1 MDHEN, CDR2 SYDVKM. Trimming took off 7 bases at V and 6 bases at J, with 13 bases between the two ends. This CDR3 comprises 12 residues. CDR3 nucleotides: TGTGCCAGCACTGTGCCGGGTGCCGAGCAGTACTTC. Residues: CASTVPGAEQYF.

This chain's CDR3 is CARSLATSGSRGYEQYF. CDR3 DNA: TGTGCCAGAAGCTTGGCGACTAGCGGGAGTAGGGGGTACGAGCAGTACTTC. This sequence joins TRBV5-3 and TRBJ2-7, with 12 bases fitting TRBD2. TRBV5-3 is given ORF status, its function remaining uncertain. This CDR3 spans 17 amino acids. With V trimmed by 0 bases and J by 4 bases, 8 bases remained unmatched.

V usage is TRBV19 and J usage is TRBJ1-1; 8 bases line up with TRBD1. The germline V gene has CDR1 LNHDA and CDR2 SQIVND (reference sequence). Trimming at V came to 3 bases and at J to 1 base, leaving 4 bases not matched to a gene. This CDR3 comprises 15 residues. This CDR3 is CASSIIGQGNTEAFF. As DNA, the CDR3 is TGTGCCAGTAGTATCATCGGACAGGGGAACACTGAAGCTTTCTTT.

The J gene is TRBJ1-6, the V gene TRBV10-2; a possible D gene is TRBD1 (6 bases). CDR1 is WSHSY and CDR2 is SAAADI in the germline V gene. Trimming took off 6 bases at V and 6 bases at J, with 18 bases between the two ends. The length of the CDR3 is 16 residues. CDR3 sequence reads: CASRKQGPAFNSPLHF. In nucleotides, the CDR3 is TGCGCCAGCAGGAAACAGGGACCCGCCTTTAATTCACCCCTCCACTTT.

The rearrangement links TRBV3-1 (or the pseudogene TRBV3-2) to TRBJ2-7; 8 bases map to TRBD2. This CDR3 is built from 15 residues. V shed 2 bases and J 2 bases; nucleotides not matched to a gene: 5. Germline V gene data show CDR1 as LGHDT and CDR2 as YNNKEL (reference sequence). CDR3 in amino acids: CASSQQGGGTYEQYF. The CDR3, as DNA: TGTGCCAGCAGCCAACAGGGCGGGGGGACCTACGAGCAGTACTTC.

The CDR3, as DNA: TGCGCCAGCAGCCAAGAACCGGGACTAGCGAATGAGCAGTTCTTC. Protein product: CASSQEPGLANEQFF. V is TRBV4-3 and J is TRBJ2-1; 10 bases line up with TRBD2. CDR3 length: 15 amino acids. The germline V gene has CDR1 LGHNA and CDR2 YSLEER. After removal of 0 bases from V and 7 bases from J, the junction contained 3 bases not matched to a gene.

The chain couples TRBV7-2 to TRBJ1-2; D not certain. Per germline, CDR1 SGHTA and CDR2 FQGNSA. This CDR3 is 15 amino acids long. With 4 bases removed from V and 5 bases from J, the gap between germline ends came to 17 bases. The CDR3, as DNA: TGTGCCAGCAGCTACACAGCTAATCTACGGTATGGCTACACCTTC. Its protein product is CASSYTANLRYGYTF.

This chain joins TRBV7-9 and TRBJ2-6; D not resolved. The CDR3 runs to 14 residues. The V gene's germline CDR1 is SEHNR and CDR2 FQNEAQ (reference sequence). Trimming removed 6 bases at V and 4 bases at J, with 10 bases between. CDR3 protein: CASSQASGANVLTF. For the CDR3, the DNA is TGTGCCAGCAGTCAGGCGTCCGGGGCCAACGTCCTGACTTTC.

The chain has TRBV7-2 and TRBJ2-3; 9 bases agree with TRBD1. CDR1 is SGHTA, CDR2 FQGNSA, per germline. The CDR3 spans 16 residues. Trimming at V came to 5 bases and at J to 0 bases, leaving 6 bases not matched to a gene. CDR3 amino acids: CASSNGQGMSTDTQYF. CDR3 in DNA: TGTGCCAGCAGCAACGGACAGGGGATGAGCACAGATACGCAGTATTTT.

About this clone itself: This sample includes further DNA sequences coding for the same CDR3. CDR3 residues: CASSLGRGFYNEQFF. DNA for the CDR3: TGCGCCAGCAGCTTGGGCAGGGGGTTCTACAATGAGCAGTTCTTC. The chain carries TRBV5-1 and TRBJ2-1; TRBD1 agrees at 7 bases. V was clipped by 0 bases and J by 3 bases; unmatched bases: 3. This CDR3 comprises 15 residues. Germline V gene data show CDR1 as SGHRS and CDR2 as YFSETQ.

V and J are TRBV5-4 and TRBJ2-3; perhaps TRBD1 as D (7 bases). CDR1 SGHNT and CDR2 YYREEE come from the germline V gene (reference sequence). V lost 4 bases to trimming and J lost 9 bases, with 21 bases between them. CDR3 length: 15 residues. The CDR3 sequence is CASSPGPGGLITQYF. CDR3 nucleotide sequence: TGTGCCAGCAGCCCGGGTCCAGGGGGGTTAATCACGCAGTATTTT.

The V gene is TRBV7-2, the J gene TRBJ1-6; D remains unclear. V was trimmed by 1 base and J by 7 bases, leaving 11 bases between them. The germline gives CDR1 SGHTA, CDR2 FQGNSA. This CDR3 contains 15 residues. CDR3 in amino acids: CASSLVVNSNSPLHF. CDR3 bases: TGTGCCAGCAGCTTAGTTGTCAACAGCAATTCACCCCTCCACTTT.

With respect to this clone: The junction differs from germline at one of its ends, possibly a read error. CDR3 protein: CASSGGHGRVQF. As DNA, the CDR3 is TGTGCCAGCAGCGGAGGACATGGACGGGTGCAATTT. J is TRBJ1-1 and V is TRBV9; D possibly corresponds to TRBD1 (5 bases). The CDR3 length is 12 residues. In germline, CDR1 is SGDLS, CDR2 YYNGEE.